The present T cell receptor beta chain was sequenced within a study of blood T cell repertoires in COVID-19. Authors' analysis steps: Quantification of nucleated cells was approximated via reference gene primer amplification. The protocol was immunoSEQ multiplex PCR, while the TCRdb copy is restricted to in-frame clones and leaves out a portion. V, J and clone size were drawn from that table, and D and trimming were deduced from the DNA. The sample lists fewer than 350,000 clones, roughly 89% occurring once. Germline V gene sequence: CDR1 SGHVS, CDR2 FNYEAQ. V dropped 1 base and J dropped 4 bases, with 11 bases sitting between them. The CDR3 is made up of 15 amino acids. Across 24 US areas, participants ranged in age from about 18 to 90 years. Researchers sorted participants into cohorts using their self-reported clinical history.

This chain joins TRBV7-6 and TRBJ1-3; D uncertain. The sequenced sample was PBMCs or T cells enriched from blood (not recorded which). This TCR came from a man in his sixties who had recovered from COVID-19. The DNA of the CDR3 is TGTGCCAGCAGCTTAGATCGGAGCTCAGGAAACACCATATATTTT. This codes for CASSLDRSSGNTIYF.